The rows below give T cell receptor beta chains drawn from one sample of a study of long-term antiretroviral therapy in people with HIV. Generated by immunoSEQ multiplex PCR, the TCRdb table keeps only in-frame clones and is missing some. Of some 35,000 clones in the sample, under 90% were seen once. This material consisted of unsorted PBMCs, taken 0.4 years before starting antiretroviral therapy. All receptors derive from a man between 18 and 35 years old with HIV. The CDR3 runs from the conserved cysteine through the conserved F or W. Fields, in order: V gene, J gene, D gene, clone size, CDR3 protein, CDR3 DNA. D genes are given only for firm matches. Clone sizes are given selectively: once, few, many, or a class where the clone is expanded.

V gene: TRBV5-5; J gene: TRBJ2-3; D gene: TRBD1; clone size: .; CDR3 protein: CASSLNPQGARQTDTQYF; CDR3 DNA: TGTGCCAGCAGCCTCAATCCACAGGGGGCGCGACAGACAGATACGCAGTATTTT
V gene: TRBV5-1; J gene: TRBJ2-7; D gene: TRBD1; clone size: .; CDR3 protein: CASSLAGGLYEQYF; CDR3 DNA: TGCGCCAGCAGCTTGGCAGGGGGCCTATACGAGCAGTACTTC
V gene: TRBV5-1; J gene: TRBJ2-6; D gene: TRBD2; clone size: .; CDR3 protein: CASSLAPGLAVSSGANVLTF; CDR3 DNA: TGCGCCAGCAGCTTGGCTCCAGGACTAGCGGTTAGCTCTGGGGCCAACGTCCTGACTTTC
V gene: TRBV28; J gene: TRBJ2-7; D gene: TRBD1; clone size: .; CDR3 protein: CASSFLLDRGSYEQYF; CDR3 DNA: TGTGCCAGCAGTTTTTTGCTGGACAGGGGCTCCTACGAGCAGTACTTC
V gene: TRBV5-6; J gene: TRBJ2-1; D gene: TRBD1; clone size: .; CDR3 protein: CASSWGTGGNEQFF; CDR3 DNA: TGTGCCAGCAGCTGGGGGACAGGAGGGAATGAGCAGTTCTTC
V gene: TRBV6-5; J gene: TRBJ1-4; D gene: TRBD1; clone size: .; CDR3 protein: CASISVGQGQLFF; CDR3 DNA: TGTGCCAGCATATCGGTCGGACAGGGTCAACTGTTTTTT
V gene: TRBV7-2; J gene: TRBJ2-7; D gene: .; clone size: .; CDR3 protein: CASSSWPAYEQYF; CDR3 DNA: TGTGCCAGCAGCTCCTGGCCGGCTTACGAGCAGTACTTC
V gene: TRBV29-1; J gene: TRBJ1-1; D gene: TRBD1; clone size: .; CDR3 protein: CSVKPTGEVNTEAFF; CDR3 DNA: TGCAGCGTCAAACCTACAGGGGAAGTGAACACTGAAGCTTTCTTT
V gene: TRBV6-6; J gene: TRBJ1-5; D gene: .; clone size: .; CDR3 protein: CASSFAGRWNQPQHF; CDR3 DNA: TGTGCCAGCAGTTTCGCAGGGAGATGGAATCAGCCCCAGCATTTT
V gene: TRBV4-1; J gene: TRBJ1-1; D gene: .; clone size: .; CDR3 protein: CASTRREHEDTEAFF; CDR3 DNA: TGCGCCAGCACCCGACGGGAACACGAGGACACTGAAGCTTTCTTT
V gene: TRBV6-6; J gene: TRBJ2-7; D gene: .; clone size: .; CDR3 protein: CASSYLDMGAGEQYF; CDR3 DNA: TGTGCCAGCAGTTACCTTGATATGGGGGCGGGGGAGCAGTACTTC
V gene: TRBV6-5; J gene: TRBJ2-1; D gene: .; clone size: .; CDR3 protein: CASSYSTPNEQFF; CDR3 DNA: TGTGCCAGCAGTTACTCCACGCCCAATGAGCAGTTCTTC
V gene: TRBV29-1; J gene: TRBJ2-1; D gene: .; clone size: .; CDR3 protein: CSVDGGGLYNEQFF; CDR3 DNA: TGCAGCGTTGATGGAGGGGGCCTCTACAATGAGCAGTTCTTC
V gene: TRBV19; J gene: TRBJ2-1; D gene: .; clone size: .; CDR3 protein: CASEMGGAHNEQFF; CDR3 DNA: TGTGCCAGTGAGATGGGGGGGGCTCACAATGAGCAGTTCTTC
V gene: TRBV6-6; J gene: TRBJ2-1; D gene: .; clone size: .; CDR3 protein: CASSYSRGYNEQFF; CDR3 DNA: TGTGCCAGCAGTTACTCGAGGGGGTACAATGAGCAGTTCTTC
V gene: TRBV13; J gene: TRBJ1-1; D gene: .; clone size: .; CDR3 protein: CASSQSSGIGTEAFF; CDR3 DNA: TGTGCCAGCAGCCAATCGTCGGGGATTGGCACTGAAGCTTTCTTT
V gene: TRBV27; J gene: TRBJ1-2; D gene: .; clone size: .; CDR3 protein: CASSFRAQGRRGYTF; CDR3 DNA: TGTGCCAGCAGTTTTCGGGCCCAGGGGCGGCGTGGCTACACCTTC
V gene: TRBV14; J gene: TRBJ1-2; D gene: TRBD1; clone size: .; CDR3 protein: CASSQEYRGGYTF; CDR3 DNA: TGTGCCAGCAGCCAAGAATACAGGGGTGGCTACACCTTC
V gene: TRBV2; J gene: TRBJ1-4; D gene: .; clone size: .; CDR3 protein: CASRRTVLNEKLFF; CDR3 DNA: TGTGCCAGCAGGAGGACAGTGCTGAATGAAAAACTGTTTTTT
V gene: TRBV2; J gene: TRBJ2-7; D gene: .; clone size: .; CDR3 protein: CASSDRGEQYF; CDR3 DNA: TGTGCCAGCAGTGACAGGGGCGAGCAGTACTTC
V gene: TRBV6-6; J gene: TRBJ1-2; D gene: .; clone size: .; CDR3 protein: CASSYAQESYGYTF; CDR3 DNA: TGTGCCAGCAGTTACGCCCAGGAGAGCTATGGCTACACCTTC
V gene: TRBV7-3; J gene: TRBJ2-3; D gene: .; clone size: .; CDR3 protein: CASSPRLSDTQYF; CDR3 DNA: TGTGCCAGCAGCCCCCGACTGTCAGATACGCAGTATTTT
V gene: TRBV6-1; J gene: TRBJ2-5; D gene: .; clone size: .; CDR3 protein: CASSGGRGSGRVKETQYF; CDR3 DNA: TGTGCCAGCAGTGGGGGGAGGGGGTCGGGACGAGTAAAAGAGACCCAGTACTTC
V gene: TRBV5-1; J gene: TRBJ1-5; D gene: .; clone size: .; CDR3 protein: CASSLTGGNQPQHF; CDR3 DNA: TGCGCCAGCAGCTTAACGGGTGGCAATCAGCCCCAGCATTTT
V gene: TRBV7-9; J gene: TRBJ1-2; D gene: .; clone size: .; CDR3 protein: CASTLNGVAGYTF; CDR3 DNA: TGTGCCAGCACCCTAAATGGGGTGGCGGGCTACACCTTC
V gene: TRBV30; J gene: TRBJ1-4; D gene: .; clone size: .; CDR3 protein: CAWTGLSNEKLFF; CDR3 DNA: TGTGCCTGGACGGGACTGAGTAATGAAAAACTGTTTTTT
V gene: TRBV9; J gene: TRBJ2-7; D gene: TRBD1; clone size: .; CDR3 protein: CASSVGSGTDYEQYF; CDR3 DNA: TGTGCCAGCAGCGTAGGCTCCGGGACAGACTACGAGCAGTACTTC
V gene: TRBV7-2; J gene: TRBJ2-1; D gene: .; clone size: .; CDR3 protein: CASSSRSYNEQFF; CDR3 DNA: TGTGCCAGCAGCTCTCGCTCCTACAATGAGCAGTTCTTC
V gene: TRBV5-4; J gene: TRBJ2-7; D gene: TRBD2; clone size: .; CDR3 protein: CAMRAGGPYEQYF; CDR3 DNA: TGTGCCATGCGAGCGGGAGGGCCGTATGAGCAGTACTTC
V gene: TRBV7-8; J gene: TRBJ1-2; D gene: .; clone size: .; CDR3 protein: CASSLVGTEDGGYTF; CDR3 DNA: TGTGCCAGCAGCTTAGTAGGGACTGAGGACGGTGGCTACACCTTC
V gene: TRBV18; J gene: TRBJ2-1; D gene: TRBD2; clone size: .; CDR3 protein: CASSPGSGTTYNEQFF; CDR3 DNA: TGTGCCAGCTCACCGGGGAGCGGGACTACCTACAATGAGCAGTTCTTC
V gene: TRBV11-2; J gene: TRBJ2-7; D gene: TRBD2; clone size: .; CDR3 protein: CASSLDQGLAGVGEQYF; CDR3 DNA: TGTGCCAGCAGCTTAGATCAGGGACTAGCGGGAGTGGGCGAGCAGTACTTC
V gene: TRBV7-9; J gene: TRBJ2-7; D gene: TRBD1; clone size: .; CDR3 protein: CASSWRGQGSSYEQYF; CDR3 DNA: TGTGCCAGCAGTTGGCGAGGACAGGGGAGCTCCTACGAGCAGTACTTC
V gene: TRBV28; J gene: TRBJ2-1; D gene: TRBD2; clone size: .; CDR3 protein: CASSTYSGRGGGISYNEQFF; CDR3 DNA: TGTGCCAGCAGCACGTATAGCGGGAGGGGAGGAGGGATTTCCTACAATGAGCAGTTCTTC
V gene: TRBV28; J gene: TRBJ2-7; D gene: .; clone size: .; CDR3 protein: CASSSLARMGEQYF; CDR3 DNA: TGTGCCAGCAGTTCTTTGGCTCGAATGGGCGAGCAGTACTTC
V gene: TRBV5-1; J gene: TRBJ1-1; D gene: TRBD1; clone size: .; CDR3 protein: CASSSGTGVNTEAFF; CDR3 DNA: TGCGCCAGCAGCTCCGGGACAGGGGTGAACACTGAAGCTTTCTTT
V gene: TRBV5-4; J gene: TRBJ1-2; D gene: .; clone size: once; CDR3 protein: CASSLGSGANYGYTF; CDR3 DNA: TGTGCCAGCAGCCTGGGATCGGGAGCTAACTATGGCTACACCTTC
V gene: TRBV30; J gene: TRBJ1-3; D gene: .; clone size: .; CDR3 protein: CAWTRQNSGNTIYF; CDR3 DNA: TGTGCCTGGACTAGGCAGAACTCTGGAAACACCATATATTTT
V gene: TRBV7-8; J gene: TRBJ2-3; D gene: .; clone size: .; CDR3 protein: CASSFWGADTQYF; CDR3 DNA: TGTGCCAGCAGCTTTTGGGGTGCAGATACGCAGTATTTT
V gene: TRBV19; J gene: TRBJ1-1; D gene: .; clone size: once; CDR3 protein: CASSIDGGATEAFF; CDR3 DNA: TGTGCCAGTAGTATAGATGGAGGGGCCACTGAAGCTTTCTTT
V gene: TRBV2; J gene: TRBJ2-3; D gene: .; clone size: .; CDR3 protein: CASSEALLAVTDTQYF; CDR3 DNA: TGTGCCAGCAGTGAAGCGCTTCTGGCTGTCACAGATACGCAGTATTTT
V gene: TRBV7-8; J gene: TRBJ2-7; D gene: TRBD2; clone size: .; CDR3 protein: CASSFPGREAVYEQYF; CDR3 DNA: TGTGCCAGCAGCTTTCCCGGACGGGAGGCAGTCTACGAGCAGTACTTC
V gene: TRBV28; J gene: TRBJ2-7; D gene: TRBD2; clone size: .; CDR3 protein: CASSPWTSGGTYEQYF; CDR3 DNA: TGTGCCAGCAGCCCCTGGACTAGCGGAGGTACCTACGAGCAGTACTTC
V gene: TRBV7-3; J gene: TRBJ1-1; D gene: .; clone size: .; CDR3 protein: CASSIQMNTEAFF; CDR3 DNA: TGTGCCAGCAGCATACAGATGAACACTGAAGCTTTCTTT
V gene: TRBV28; J gene: TRBJ2-2; D gene: .; clone size: .; CDR3 protein: CASSWGSTGELFF; CDR3 DNA: TGTGCCAGCAGTTGGGGCTCCACCGGGGAGCTGTTTTTT
V gene: TRBV10-3; J gene: TRBJ2-5; D gene: .; clone size: .; CDR3 protein: CAISARVEETQYF; CDR3 DNA: TGTGCCATCAGTGCCCGGGTGGAAGAGACCCAGTACTTC
V gene: TRBV6-6; J gene: TRBJ1-1; D gene: .; clone size: .; CDR3 protein: CASSPPRGDTEAFF; CDR3 DNA: TGTGCCAGCAGCCCTCCTCGGGGGGACACTGAAGCTTTCTTT
V gene: TRBV5-1; J gene: TRBJ1-2; D gene: .; clone size: .; CDR3 protein: CASRRTENYGYTF; CDR3 DNA: TGCGCCAGCAGGAGGACAGAGAACTATGGCTACACCTTC
V gene: TRBV6-6; J gene: TRBJ1-2; D gene: TRBD1; clone size: .; CDR3 protein: CASSSDRGGGYTF; CDR3 DNA: TGTGCCAGCAGTTCCGACAGGGGGGGTGGCTACACCTTC
V gene: TRBV11-2; J gene: TRBJ2-7; D gene: .; clone size: .; CDR3 protein: CASSLRTLLEQYF; CDR3 DNA: TGTGCCAGCAGCCTCCGGACTCTTCTCGAGCAGTACTTC
V gene: TRBV6-1; J gene: TRBJ2-7; D gene: TRBD1; clone size: few; CDR3 protein: CASSSDPTGTYEQYF; CDR3 DNA: TGTGCCAGCAGTTCGGATCCGACAGGGACCTACGAGCAGTACTTC
V gene: TRBV11-2; J gene: TRBJ2-7; D gene: TRBD1; clone size: .; CDR3 protein: CASSLSLGQGGGEQYF; CDR3 DNA: TGTGCCAGCAGCTTAAGTTTGGGACAGGGGGGAGGAGAGCAGTACTTC
V gene: TRBV9; J gene: TRBJ2-7; D gene: .; clone size: .; CDR3 protein: CASSVASSYEQYF; CDR3 DNA: TGTGCCAGCAGCGTAGCCAGCTCCTACGAGCAGTACTTC
V gene: TRBV7-8; J gene: TRBJ1-4; D gene: .; clone size: few; CDR3 protein: CASSAIRGELFF; CDR3 DNA: TGTGCCAGCAGCGCCATAAGGGGAGAACTGTTTTTT
V gene: TRBV5-4; J gene: TRBJ2-1; D gene: TRBD1; clone size: .; CDR3 protein: CASSPGTGKYNEQFF; CDR3 DNA: TGTGCCAGCAGCCCCGGGACAGGGAAGTACAATGAGCAGTTCTTC